This TCR beta chain was captured in a study of T cell repertoires in cytomegalovirus infection. Looking at the study overall: CMV epitopes used comprised recently identified HLA-C-restricted ones and well-studied HLA-B-restricted ones. Both CMV infection and a matching HLA type were indicated by public TCR beta signatures.

This clonotype was recorded only once. Its antigen is still unknown. One entry per CDR3 protein results from TCRdb running MiXCR on the reads. The repertoire holds fewer than 850,000 distinct CDR3 sequences, 25% to 30% seen once, with over 10% in the top ten. Trimming took 4 bases from V and 1 from J; bases not matched to a gene: 5. The CDR3 spans 16 residues. Germline CDR1 and CDR2: SGHVS and FNYEAQ. Study results and limitations: CMV-specific HLA-C-restricted TCR beta clonotypes dominated the ex vivo response. Cumulative public TCR beta family frequency identified carriers of CMV plus the relevant HLA.

This sample comprised cultured CD8+ T cells from PBMCs, obtained from culture after CMV antigen stimulation. This chain uses TRBV7-6 with TRBJ2-1; 9 nucleotides align to TRBD2. This sequence was found in a human donor in good health (CMV status not recorded). Some clones in this sample may be carry-over from other donors' samples. In DNA form, the CDR3 reads TGTGCCAGCAGCTGGGCTAGCGGGGCATCCTACAATGAGCAGTTCTTC. Amino acids: CASSWASGASYNEQFF.